Given below is one TCR beta chain in context. The target antigen is unknown. The CDR3 length is 15 residues. The germline V and J ends were trimmed by 0 bases and 6 bases, with 12 bases remaining between them. The germline V gene has CDR1 MGHRA and CDR2 YSYEKL. In the original processing: Clinicopathological groups of papillary thyroid cancer showed CDR3 differences that were used to build a distant-metastasis classifier. TCRdb reprocessed the PCR reads using MiXCR. None of the V and J calls come from the authors' own analysis; TCRdb made them. The sample shows about 12,000 clones, 30% to 40% of them seen only once. This specimen belongs to a study of metastatic and nonmetastatic thyroid tumors. The overall study: The comparison covered peripheral blood and tumor or nodule tissue in malignant and benign thyroid patients. Study results and caveats: As reported, TCR beta diversity in blood and tumor was significantly higher in malignant thyroid tumors than in benign nodules.

No treatment had been given to any patient before thyroid surgery. Material: tumor tissue. The TCR sequence derives from a male donor with papillary thyroid cancer or a benign thyroid nodule (not recorded which). Some clones in this sample may be carry-over from other donors' samples. This rearrangement joins TRBV4-1 to TRBJ1-5, with D maybe TRBD1 (5 bases). In DNA form, the CDR3 reads TGCGCCAGCAGCCAAGACAGGGCGGTAGGTCAGCCCCAGCATTTT. Amino acids: CASSQDRAVGQPQHF.